This T cell receptor (beta chain) was identified in a study of T cells in Graves' hyperthyroidism and ophthalmopathy. Amplified TCR beta CDR3 regions came from RNA transcripts. Initially, a first-round RT-PCR of the TCR CDR3 employed the HTBI primer set. Via MiXCR, TCRdb re-called the multiplex PCR reads, giving one row per CDR3 protein. The sample has around 500,000 distinct CDR3 sequences, around 16% seen once. The CDR3 totals 16 residues. V gave up 0 bases and J gave up 11 bases; unmatched junction bases: 8. The germline CDR1 and CDR2 sequences are SGHTA and FQGTGA. This clonotype came up many times.

The chain joins TRBV7-3 to TRBJ2-1, with 12 bases matching TRBD2. The sequence was obtained from a woman in her 30s with Graves' ophthalmopathy. Sequencing was done on a sample of blood. The CDR3: CASSLTRLAGGGQQFF. The CDR3 DNA reads TGTGCCAGCAGCTTAACGCGGCTAGCGGGAGGGGGACAGCAGTTCTTC.